Below are 14 T cell receptor beta chains sequenced from a single sample in a study of low-dose radiotherapy and immunotherapy resistance in tumors. TRAV and TRBV primers primed cDNA for both TCRalpha and TCRbeta. The authors amplified TCRs for 20 to 25 PCR cycles with a constant-region primer and a V-primer adapter. TCRdb processed the reads anew with MiXCR; each CDR3 protein has one entry. The sample yields 6,500 to 8,500 distinct CDR3 sequences, around 80% seen once. Receptors were obtained from a human donor with advanced metastatic prostate, ovarian, gallbladder or colorectal cancer (not recorded which). This table probably holds off-target reads from a library built for another chain.

This chain uses TRBV5-1 with TRBJ2-3; the match to TRBD2 covers 8 bases. After removal of 0 bases from V and 0 bases from J, the junction contained 3 bases not matched to a gene. This CDR3 spans 16 amino acids. Germline V CDR1 and CDR2: SGHRS, YFSETQ. As DNA, the CDR3 is TGCGCCAGCAGCTTGGTAGGCGGGGGGAGCACAGATACGCAGTATTTT. Translated: CASSLVGGGSTDTQYF.

The V gene is TRBV7-2, the J gene TRBJ1-4; TRBD1 agrees at 7 bases. J lost 2 bases, V lost 5 bases, and 11 bases had no gene match. Per germline, CDR1 SGHTA and CDR2 FQGNSA. This CDR3 contains 17 residues. CDR3 bases: TGTGCCAGCAGCCGGACAGGAGGGGCGGTGACTAATGAAAAACTGTTTTTT. Translating gives CASSRTGGAVTNEKLFF.

This clonotype appeared once. The genes are TRBV3-1 and TRBJ1-5; D is unclear. The CDR3 runs 15 residues. With 0 bases removed from V and 6 bases from J, the gap between germline ends came to 12 bases. Germline lookup yields CDR1 LGHDT and CDR2 YNNKEL (reference sequence). The DNA for the CDR3 is TGTGCCAGCAGCCAAGATGCTTCGGCCCCTCAGCCCCAGCATTTT. Its translation: CASSQDASAPQPQHF.

The genes are TRBV5-4 and TRBJ1-1; D is unresolved. Trimming stripped 2 bases from V and 7 bases from J, with 12 bases between. The CDR3 has 13 amino acids. Germline CDR1 and CDR2: SGHNT and YYREEE (reference sequence). The CDR3 DNA reads TGTGCCAGCAGCTTAGGGCTCGACTATGAAGCTTTCTTT. Translated, it gives CASSLGLDYEAFF.

The rearrangement joins TRBV6-2 or TRBV6-3 to TRBJ2-3; D remains ambiguous. The length of the CDR3 is 16 residues. Trimming left V 3 bases short and J 2 bases short, with 15 bases between. CDR1 is MNHEY, CDR2 SVGEGT, per germline. CDR3 protein: CASSYSPGRNTDTQYF. The CDR3 DNA follows: TGTGCCAGCAGTTATAGTCCCGGGCGAAACACAGATACGCAGTATTTT.

The genes are TRBV2 and TRBJ1-2; D is unclear. The V and J ends lost 0 bases and 4 bases respectively, with 9 bases between them. The CDR3 sequence is 14 residues long. The germline CDR1 and CDR2 sequences are SNHLY and FYNNEI. CDR3 region: CASSEAQQIYGYTF. The CDR3 DNA reads as TGTGCCAGCAGTGAAGCTCAACAGATCTATGGCTACACCTTC.

The genes are TRBV20-1 and TRBJ2-3; a possible D gene is TRBD2 (6 bases). V was shortened by 6 bases and J by 10 bases, with 20 bases between the two germline ends. CDR3 length: 13 residues. Germline-derived CDR1 and CDR2 are DFQATT and SNEGSKA (reference sequence). The CDR3, as DNA: TGCAGTGCCACCCTTCAAGTCGGCGGGGCGCAGTATTTT. It is translated as CSATLQVGGAQYF.

The chain carries TRBV20-1 and TRBJ2-1; D assignment may be TRBD1 or TRBD2 (5 bases each). Germline lookup yields CDR1 DFQATT and CDR2 SNEGSKA (reference sequence). The CDR3 runs 13 residues. Trimming left V 6 bases short and J 9 bases short, with 18 bases between. The CDR3 here is CSALIPGTGEQFF. In DNA form, the CDR3 reads TGCAGTGCACTAATTCCAGGGACCGGTGAGCAGTTCTTC.

The rearrangement links TRBV20-1 to TRBJ2-2, with 7 bases identical to TRBD1. There are 16 residues in the CDR3. V trimming: 3 bases; J trimming: 0 bases; junction bases outside the gene matches: 7. Germline lookup yields CDR1 DFQATT and CDR2 SNEGSKA (reference sequence). The CDR3 coding sequence is TGCAGTGCTAGCAGAACCGGGACAGCGAACACCGGGGAGCTGTTTTTT. Its translation: CSASRTGTANTGELFF.

The genes are TRBV20-1 and TRBJ2-1; tentatively, D is TRBD2 (6 bases). Germline lookup yields CDR1 DFQATT and CDR2 SNEGSKA (reference sequence). The CDR3 is made up of 15 amino acids. V gave up 0 bases and J gave up 6 bases, with 15 bases separating them. The CDR3 sequence: CSARDWRGRINEQFF. In DNA, the CDR3 is TGCAGTGCTAGAGATTGGCGGGGCCGTATCAATGAGCAGTTCTTC.

The chain combines TRBV12-3 or TRBV12-4 with TRBJ2-2; a possible D gene is TRBD2 (5 bases). The CDR3 has 13 residues. V lost 6 bases to trimming and J lost 3 bases, with 8 bases between them. CDR3 DNA sequence: TGTGCCAGCAGCCGGGGATACACCGGGGAGCTGTTTTTT. Residues: CASSRGYTGELFF.

This clonotype is a singleton in its sample. The genes are TRBV20-1 and TRBJ2-3, with 13 bases aligning to TRBD2. The junction had 5 bases not matched to a gene; V was cut back by 0 bases and J by 2 bases. Germline-derived CDR1 and CDR2 are DFQATT and SNEGSKA (reference sequence). The CDR3 has 17 residues. The CDR3 is CSARDLGTSGDTDTQYF. CDR3 coding DNA: TGCAGTGCTAGAGATCTTGGGACTAGCGGGGACACAGATACGCAGTATTTT.

J is TRBJ1-2 and V is TRBV11-2; TRBD1 aligns across 8 bases. The ends lost 5 bases at V and 4 bases at J; junction bases unmatched: 21. Germline V CDR1 and CDR2: SGHAT, FQNNGV. The CDR3 runs to 19 residues. The CDR3 sequence: CASSPIRSTIRGLIYGYTF. The CDR3 region has the DNA TGTGCCAGCAGCCCGATTCGCTCCACAATCAGGGGGCTAATCTATGGCTACACCTTC.

The rearrangement links TRBV7-8 to TRBJ2-2; D is unclear. This CDR3 is 14 amino acids long. Trimming took 5 bases from V and 6 from J, leaving 13 bases between them. Per the germline V gene, CDR1 is SGHVS and CDR2 is FQNEAQ. The CDR3 reads CASSPLRRAGELFF. CDR3 in DNA: TGTGCCAGCAGCCCCCTCCGGCGTGCCGGGGAGCTGTTTTTT. Based on the CDR3 plus reference TRBV7-8 and TRBJ2-2, the full variable domain is GAGVSQSPRYKVAKRGQDVALRCDPISGHVSLFWYQQALGQGPEFLTYFQNEAQLDKSGLPSDRFFAERPEGSVSTLKIQRTQQEDSAVYLCASSPLRRAGELFFGEGSRLTVL.